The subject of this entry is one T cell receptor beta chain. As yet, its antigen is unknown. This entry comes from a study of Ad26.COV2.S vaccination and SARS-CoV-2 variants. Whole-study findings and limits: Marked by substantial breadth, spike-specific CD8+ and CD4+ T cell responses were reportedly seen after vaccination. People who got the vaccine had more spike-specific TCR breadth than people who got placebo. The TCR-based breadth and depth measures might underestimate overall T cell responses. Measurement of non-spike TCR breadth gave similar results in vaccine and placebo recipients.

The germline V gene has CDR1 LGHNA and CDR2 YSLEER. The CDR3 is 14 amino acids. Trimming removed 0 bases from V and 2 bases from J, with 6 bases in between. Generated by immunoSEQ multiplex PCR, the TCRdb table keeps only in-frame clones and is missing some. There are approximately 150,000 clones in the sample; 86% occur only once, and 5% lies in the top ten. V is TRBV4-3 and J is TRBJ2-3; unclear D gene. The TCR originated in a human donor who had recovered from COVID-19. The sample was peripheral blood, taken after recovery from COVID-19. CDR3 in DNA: TGCGCCAGCAGCCAAGAGTATTACACAGATACGCAGTATTTT. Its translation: CASSQEYYTDTQYF.